The text below deals with one T cell receptor beta chain. The table lists this clone with a few counts. Its target antigen remains unknown. It has no much larger one-base neighbor in the sample; base qualities were not kept. CDR1 and CDR2 were assigned from the germline V gene as LGHNT and FRNRAP. The junction shows trimming of 1 base on V and 6 bases on J, plus 5 bases between the germline ends. From its cysteine to its phenylalanine, the CDR3 spans 12 amino acids. Only CDR3 DNA remains: 36 bases, in frame from the first base. The data are from a study of cytotoxic CD8 clonotypes in ibrutinib-treated CLL (dated by TCRdb to the early 2020s). As for the study more broadly: The cohort had ten to twelve relapsed/refractory and approximately 14 treatment-naive patients; roughly 17 were IGHV unmutated. Responses were partial in roughly 24 patients and complete in 2; after median approximately 5.5 years follow-up, around 14 stayed in remission and 12 progressed. Response samples were obtained after a median of approximately eleven months of treatment, with a range of roughly 6 to 40 months. Samples averaged around 280,000 productive templates and tens of thousands of productive rearrangements. Longitudinal samples were available for about 30% of the 86 trial participants. Cryopreserved peripheral blood mononuclear cells were obtained prior to treatment, at the time of response, and at either disease progression or sustained remission. All remission and progressive disease samples were collected while patients were still receiving ibrutinib.

According to the study, the label for this sample's time point signals: progressive disease on ibrutinib. For TCR beta library preparation, about 2 micrograms of genomic DNA was extracted from cryopreserved PBMCs. Longitudinal blood samples from CLL patients on ibrutinib monotherapy were analyzed using high-throughput TCR beta sequencing. The patients took part in an open-label, single-center phase 2 trial of ibrutinib monotherapy. Study-wide conclusions, independent of this receptor: At ibrutinib response clonality went up, during sustained remission it held steady, and at progression it dropped back toward baseline. Sampling times were not matched between sustained-remission and progressing patients, and lymph node repertoires were not studied. Public clonotypes were rare and either shrank or stayed stable during treatment, and the rise in clonality at ibrutinib response reflected expansion of private clonotypes. At baseline, clonality was higher than in age-matched healthy donors and showed a strong correlation with circulating CD8+ T-cell counts.

The goal of deep resolution MiSeq sequencing was a depth between 1 in 1 million and 1 in 200,000 T cells, and coverage averaged 10x per clonotype. The immunoSEQ hsTCRB Kit was used to generate the TCR beta libraries. In the authors' own workflow: Data were analyzed with ImmunoSEQ Data Assistant and ImmunoSEQ Analyzer, with V, D and J genes assigned per IMGT definitions. Clonality, which ranges from 0 to 1, was calculated by subtracting the normalized Shannon entropy of productive rearrangement frequencies from one. Only overrepresented clonotypes making up at least 0.05% of each patient's repertoire were included in the public clonotype analysis. Repertoires from some twelve age-matched healthy donors in immuneACCESS were used as clonality controls. TCRdb limited this immuneACCESS table to in-frame rearrangements with V and J called. A share of clones is missing; checked studies link under half to unresolved V genes, and the rest is unexplained. Clone size and the V and J calls come from that table; the DNA yielded D and trimming. This sample has 40,000 or so clones in its table, and roughly two thirds of those were observed once. The ten largest clonotypes hold about 9.5% of the sample.

The sequencing used PBMCs, collected at disease progression, from a patient treated with ibrutinib. This chain joins TRBV12-5 to TRBJ2-3; a confident D gene designation cannot be given. This clonotype was obtained from a human donor with chronic lymphocytic leukemia. The CDR3 amino acid sequence is: CASGLDWDTQYF. In nucleotides, the sequence is TGTGCTAGTGGTTTGGATTGGGATACGCAGTATTTT.